The 25 T cell receptor beta chains presented below share a single source sample, sequenced in a study of regulatory T cells in long-lasting Graves disease. With iRepertoire HTBI primers and Arm-PCR of CDR3 regions, TCR beta libraries were built. TCRdb reprocessed the multiplex PCR reads with MiXCR, giving one entry per CDR3 protein. The sample gives some 430,000 distinct CDR3 sequences, roughly a fifth of which show up once; around 7% is in the top ten. The sample's time point: persistent/refractory GD, antithyroid drugs over 5 years with positive TRAb. PBMCs were the source of the RNA used for TCR sequencing. The source material was peripheral blood mononuclear cells (PBMCs), sampled when the disease was refractory, from a patient treated with antithyroid drugs. The receptors were sampled from a female donor with Graves disease.

The table lists this clonotype with many counts. CDR3 DNA: TGTGCCAGCAGCTCTGAGGGGTTGAATAATTCACCCCTCCACTTT. Amino acids: CASSSEGLNNSPLHF. This chain joins TRBV11-2 and TRBJ1-6, with TRBD1 as a possible D gene (5 bases). Trimming cost V 4 bases and J 5 bases, with 12 bases left between them. Germline V gene data show CDR1 as SGHAT and CDR2 as FQNNGV. The CDR3 totals 15 residues.

The chain uses TRBV7-9 and TRBJ2-3, with a tentative D call TRBD2 (7 bases). Trimming removed 3 bases at V and 6 bases at J, with 13 bases between. The germline V gene encodes CDR1 SEHNR and CDR2 FQNEAQ (reference sequence). This CDR3 is 14 amino acids long. The CDR3 DNA is TGTGCCAGCAGCTTGGGGGGGGCCAGTGATACGCAGTATTTT. It yields the protein CASSLGGASDTQYF.

The chain links TRBV30 to TRBJ1-2; D may be TRBD1 (5 bases). This CDR3 is built from 15 residues. With 0 bases removed from V and 1 base from J, the gap between germline ends came to 12 bases. Germline V gene data show CDR1 as GTSNPN and CDR2 as SVGIG (reference sequence). CDR3 region: CAWSVKTEINYGYTF. The CDR3 nucleotides are TGTGCCTGGAGTGTAAAGACAGAAATTAACTATGGCTACACCTTC.

The rearrangement links TRBV14 to TRBJ2-7, with 11 nucleotides matching TRBD2. Unmatched junction bases numbered 10, after V lost 5 bases and J lost 4 bases. The CDR3 length is 16 residues. Germline assignment: CDR1 SGHDN and CDR2 FVKESK. DNA of the CDR3: TGTGCCAGCAGCTTACGAGGGCTAGCGGGAGGATACGAGCAGTACTTC. This translates into CASSLRGLAGGYEQYF.

At least ten counts were recorded for this clonotype. The chain joins TRBV11-2 to TRBJ1-1; 8 bases fit TRBD1. V shed 4 bases and J 3 bases; nucleotides not matched to a gene: 7. The CDR3 is 15 residues long. The germline CDR1 and CDR2 sequences are SGHAT and FQNNGV. CDR3 sequence: CASSSLSGGYTEAFF. CDR3 bases: TGTGCCAGCAGCTCGTTATCAGGGGGCTACACTGAAGCTTTCTTT.

At least ten counts were recorded for this clonotype. This sequence joins TRBV12-3 or TRBV12-4 and TRBJ1-1, with TRBD1 as a possible D gene (6 bases). The CDR3 is 11 residues long. V was clipped by 4 bases and J by 9 bases, with 9 bases between them. In DNA, the CDR3 is TGTGCCAGCAGTTCGGGACACCAAGCTTTCTTT. Protein: CASSSGHQAFF.

V usage is TRBV28 and J usage is TRBJ2-2, with 10 bases matching TRBD2. The CDR3 runs to 16 residues. The J segment lost 1 base and the V segment lost 7 bases, leaving 6 bases of the junction unmatched. The germline gives CDR1 MDHEN, CDR2 SYDVKM. For the CDR3, the DNA is TGTGCCAGCATTAGTGCTAGCGGGGGGAACACCGGGGAGCTGTTTTTT. It is translated as CASISASGGNTGELFF.

This clonotype occurred a few times. The CDR3 loop reads CASSTGGDDEKLFF. In DNA, the CDR3 is TGTGCCAGTAGTACAGGGGGCGATGACGAAAAACTGTTTTTT. The gene calls are TRBV19 and TRBJ1-4, with 8 bases matching TRBD1. J lost 8 bases, V lost 4 bases, and 6 bases had no gene match. The CDR3 sequence is 14 residues long. Per the germline V gene, CDR1 is LNHDA and CDR2 is SQIVND (reference sequence).

In regard to this clonotype: A much larger clone is a single base away; this may be a read error. The chain uses TRBV6-2 or TRBV6-3 and TRBJ1-6; weak D call: TRBD1 (6 bases). The germline V gene encodes CDR1 MNHEY and CDR2 SVGEGT. The CDR3 spans 17 residues. The CDR3 protein is CASSYGTGTLLNSPLRF. CDR3 sequence (DNA): TGTGCCAGCAGTTACGGCACCGGGACACTCCTTAATTCACCCCTCCGCTTT.

This clonotype was recorded at least ten times. The chain carries TRBV28 and TRBJ1-1; D unresolved. This CDR3 comprises 13 residues. From germline, CDR1 is MDHEN and CDR2 SYDVKM. V gave up 7 bases and J gave up 0 bases, with 9 bases separating them. The CDR3 sequence: CASMQVVNTEAFF. The CDR3 DNA reads TGTGCCAGCATGCAGGTCGTGAACACTGAAGCTTTCTTT. The full variable domain, with the rest looked up from reference TRBV28 and TRBJ1-1, is DVKVTQSSRYLVKRTGEKVFLECVQDMDHENMFWYRQDPGLGLRLIYFSYDVKMKEKGDIPEGYSVSREKKERFSLILESASTNQTSMYLCASMQVVNTEAFFGQGTRLTVV.

Ten or more counts support this clonotype. The chain recombines TRBV28 with TRBJ1-3; unclear D gene. CDR1 is MDHEN and CDR2 is SYDVKM in the germline V gene. The V end was cut by 3 bases, the J end by 0 bases, with 12 bases between. The CDR3 is 16 amino acids. CDR3 in DNA: TGTGCCAGCAGTTTTGGCAGCCCCAACTCTGGAAACACCATATATTTT. Protein product: CASSFGSPNSGNTIYF.

The table lists this clonotype with many counts. CDR3 in amino acids: CASSSSSYNEKLFF. In DNA, the CDR3 is TGTGCCAGCAGTTCTAGCAGTTACAATGAAAAACTGTTTTTT. The rearrangement links TRBV28 to TRBJ1-4, with unresolved D. This CDR3 spans 14 amino acids. Germline values: CDR1 MDHEN, CDR2 SYDVKM. Trimming shortened V by 4 bases and J by 5 bases, and 11 bases separated the two germline ends. The entire variable domain, with the rest obtained from reference TRBV28 and TRBJ1-4, is as follows: DVKVTQSSRYLVKRTGEKVFLECVQDMDHENMFWYRQDPGLGLRLIYFSYDVKMKEKGDIPEGYSVSREKKERFSLILESASTNQTSMYLCASSSSSYNEKLFFGSGTQLSVL.

A remark on this clonotype: In this CDR3 the conserved last residue, phenylalanine or tryptophan, is missing, so a read error is likely. The CDR3: CSATPGQGRPEAFS. The DNA for the CDR3 is TGCAGTGCTACTCCGGGACAGGGGAGGCCTGAAGCTTTCTCT. V usage is TRBV20-1 and J usage is TRBJ1-1, with TRBD1 identical over 10 bases. CDR1 and CDR2 from the germline V gene are DFQATT and SNEGSKA (reference sequence). The CDR3 is 14 residues long. V lost 4 bases, J lost 6 bases, and 8 bases stayed unmatched.

The V call is TRBV7-9, the J call TRBJ2-7, with D maybe TRBD1 (5 bases). Germline V lookup: CDR1 SEHNR, CDR2 FQNEAQ (reference sequence). The CDR3 has 14 amino acids. The germline V and J ends were trimmed by 4 bases and 6 bases, with 16 bases remaining between them. The DNA for the CDR3 is TGTGCCAGCAGCTCTAGGTCTAGGGGATTCGAGCAGTACTTC. Amino acids: CASSSRSRGFEQYF.

A remark on this clonotype: A much larger clone differs from this one at a single base, so this may be a read error. The rearrangement uses TRBV11-3 and TRBJ2-2; a possible D gene is TRBD2 (5 bases). Per the germline V gene, CDR1 is SGHNT and CDR2 is YENEEA. The CDR3 extends over 13 amino acids. With 7 bases removed from V and 3 bases from J, the gap between germline ends came to 9 bases. The CDR3 region has the DNA TGTGCCAGCAACGTGCGGGACACCGGGGAGCTGTTTTTT. Translation: CASNVRDTGELFF.

This clonotype occurred many times. The chain carries TRBV12-3 or TRBV12-4 and TRBJ1-2; maybe TRBD1 (6 bases). V was trimmed by 4 bases and J by 11 bases, leaving 20 bases between them. The CDR3 runs 14 residues. The CDR3: CASSSGHQGLSYTF. The CDR3 nucleotides are TGTGCCAGCAGTTCGGGACACCAGGGACTCTCTTACACCTTC.

This clonotype was recorded a few times. The rearrangement joins TRBV20-1 to TRBJ1-6, with D maybe TRBD1 (6 bases). Per the germline V gene, CDR1 is DFQATT and CDR2 is SNEGSKA (reference sequence). The CDR3 has 14 residues. The V end lost 1 base, the J end lost 5 bases, and 9 bases lay between the germline ends. CDR3 in amino acids: CSARAGQNNSPLHF. DNA for the CDR3: TGCAGTGCTAGAGCCGGACAGAATAATTCACCCCTCCACTTT.

J is TRBJ1-2 and V is TRBV6-1, with D perhaps matching TRBD1 (5 bases). The CDR3 spans 12 residues. CDR1 is MNHNS, CDR2 SASEGT, per germline. The CDR3 loop is CVSGGEGYGYTF. The CDR3 nucleotides are TGTGTCTCGGGGGGGGAAGGTTATGGCTACACCTTC.

The rearrangement uses TRBV30 and TRBJ1-1; a weak D match, TRBD1 (5 bases). The CDR3 totals 12 residues. Germline V gene lookup returns CDR1 GTSNPN and CDR2 SVGIG (reference sequence). The germline V and J ends were trimmed by 4 bases and 10 bases, with 16 bases remaining between them. CDR3 loop: CAWTGGSGSAFF. The CDR3 DNA is TGTGCCTGGACGGGGGGGAGTGGTTCAGCTTTCTTT.

V and J are TRBV19 and TRBJ1-5; possibly TRBD1 for D (6 bases). V lost 1 base and J lost 6, with 22 bases in between. Germline CDR1 and CDR2: LNHDA and SQIVND (reference sequence). The CDR3 consists of 18 residues. For the CDR3, the DNA is TGTGCCAGTAGTATAGCGCGAGGGCAGGGGCCCTTTGGTCAGCCCCAGCATTTT. This encodes CASSIARGQGPFGQPQHF.

This clonotype came up many times. This rearrangement joins TRBV7-9 to TRBJ2-5, with D hard to call. V lost 2 bases to trimming and J lost 2 bases, with 6 bases between them. The CDR3 length is 13 residues. CDR1 SEHNR and CDR2 FQNEAQ come from the germline V gene (reference sequence). Written as DNA, the CDR3 is TGTGCCAGCAGCTTATCCCGTCAAGAGACCCAGTACTTC. This codes for CASSLSRQETQYF.

The J gene is TRBJ2-2, the V gene TRBV19, with 8 bases matching TRBD1. With V trimmed by 0 bases and J by 1 base, 1 base remained unmatched. This CDR3 comprises 16 residues. Germline V lookup: CDR1 LNHDA, CDR2 SQIVND (reference sequence). Here the CDR3 DNA reads TGTGCCAGTAGTATAGACGGGACAGGGAACACCGGGGAGCTGTTTTTT. Amino acids: CASSIDGTGNTGELFF.

Concerning this clonotype: This sequence may be a read error, since a much larger clone differs from it by one base. The chain combines TRBV2 with TRBJ1-1; no reliable D call. The V gene lost 1 base and the J gene lost 11 bases, with 11 bases spanning the gap. The CDR3 loop spans 12 amino acids. The germline V gene encodes CDR1 SNHLY and CDR2 FYNNEI. CDR3: CASSEGGPKAFF. CDR3 bases: TGTGCCAGCAGTGAAGGAGGCCCGAAGGCTTTCTTT.

With respect to this clonotype: A read error may explain this, as a much larger clone is one base away. The CDR3 DNA follows: TGTGCCAGCAGACCTGGGGGACGGGGGGCGAGTGGCTACACCTTC. Translation gives CASRPGGRGASGYTF. V is TRBV6-1 and J is TRBJ1-2; D is perhaps TRBD1 (6 bases). Germline V lookup: CDR1 MNHNS, CDR2 SASEGT. CDR3 length: 15 residues. Deletions cut 6 bases from V and 7 bases from J, with 21 bases between.

The chain combines TRBV27 with TRBJ1-5; D is unclear. This CDR3 comprises 13 residues. Trimming shortened V by 6 bases and J by 4 bases, and 10 bases separated the two germline ends. CDR1 MNHEY and CDR2 SMNVEV come from the germline V gene (reference sequence). CDR3 in amino acids: CASSSQKNQPQHF. CDR3 in DNA: TGTGCCAGCAGCTCACAGAAGAATCAGCCCCAGCATTTT.